This T cell receptor (beta chain) was obtained from a study of OX40 agonist ivuxolimab in advanced cancers. At the level of the study: Partial response was recorded in three patients: one hepatocellular carcinoma and two cutaneous melanoma cases.

Using immunoSEQ multiplex PCR, the repertoire was profiled, and TCRdb retains in-frame clones only, with some absent. This sample yields around 100,000 clones, of which roughly 90% are seen a single time; about 0.49% belongs to the top ten. The CDR3 is 16 amino acids. CDR1 and CDR2 from the germline V gene are MGHDK and SYGVNS. Trimming removed 5 bases at V and 4 bases at J, with 20 bases between. The receptor was isolated from an adult with an advanced solid tumor such as melanoma, head and neck, liver or kidney cancer. This specimen was CD4+ or CD8+ T cells sorted from blood, taken in a trial of the OX40 agonist ivuxolimab. This chain uses TRBV25-1 with TRBJ2-5, with D maybe TRBD2 (6 bases). Here the CDR3 DNA reads TGTGCCAGCAGTCGAGGTACAGGCCGGGGGTCAGAGACCCAGTACTTC. This codes for CASSRGTGRGSETQYF.